Listed here is a single TCR beta chain. V was pared by 6 bases and J by 2 bases, with 20 bases between. Germline values: CDR1 SGHNT, CDR2 YENEEA. The CDR3 is made up of 17 amino acids. This record belongs to a study of blood T cell repertoires in COVID-19. Original processing methods: Reference gene primer amplification gave nucleated cell count estimates. Clones were read by immunoSEQ multiplex PCR, and TCRdb kept only the in-frame ones, dropping some. Clone size and the V and J calls come from that table; the DNA yielded D and trimming. The table has about 270,000 clones, 85% seen once. This TCR was sampled from a woman aged 45-65 years with acute COVID-19. Material for sequencing was PBMCs or T cells enriched from blood (not recorded which). The rearrangement uses TRBV11-3 and TRBJ2-1; no clear D gene. The CDR3 sequence: CASSYATPTSTYNEQFF. The CDR3 DNA follows: TGTGCCAGCAGTTACGCGACTCCAACGAGCACCTACAATGAGCAGTTCTTC. Looking up the rest from reference TRBV11-3 and TRBJ2-1 gives the full variable domain: EAGVVQSPRYKIIEKKQPVAFWCNPISGHNTLYWYLQNLGQGPELLIRYENEEAVDDSQLPKDRFSAERLKGVDSTLKIQPAELGDSAVYLCASSYATPTSTYNEQFFGPGTRLTVL.